What follows is one T cell receptor beta chain and its context. Using immunoSEQ multiplex PCR, the repertoire was profiled, and TCRdb retains in-frame clones only, with some absent. The sample shows 350,000 or so clones, about 87% of them seen only once. The data were taken from a study of blood T cell repertoires in COVID-19. CDR3 length equals 15 residues. The V gene end was trimmed by 6 bases and the J gene end by 2 bases; junction bases not matched to a gene: 5. Per the germline V gene, CDR1 is MNHEY and CDR2 is SMNVEV (reference sequence). Sequenced input: peripheral blood. The receptor was derived from a woman aged 30 to 39 with COVID-19, enrolled during active disease. The V and J genes are TRBV27 and TRBJ1-1, with 11 positions matching TRBD1. The CDR3 protein is CASRAGTGGNTEAFF. CDR3 DNA sequence: TGTGCCAGCAGGGCCGGGACAGGGGGTAACACTGAAGCTTTCTTT.